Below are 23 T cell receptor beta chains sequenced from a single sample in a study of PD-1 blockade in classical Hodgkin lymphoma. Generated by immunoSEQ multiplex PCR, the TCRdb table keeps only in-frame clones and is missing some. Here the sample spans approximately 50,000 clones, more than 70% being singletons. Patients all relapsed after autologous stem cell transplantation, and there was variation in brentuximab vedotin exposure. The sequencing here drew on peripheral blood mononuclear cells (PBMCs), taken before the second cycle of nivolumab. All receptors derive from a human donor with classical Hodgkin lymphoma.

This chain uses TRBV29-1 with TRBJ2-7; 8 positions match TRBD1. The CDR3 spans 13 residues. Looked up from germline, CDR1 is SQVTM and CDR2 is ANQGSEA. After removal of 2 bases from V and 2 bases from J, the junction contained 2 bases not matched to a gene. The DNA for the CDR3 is TGCAGCGTTGAATTGGACAGGGCCTACGAGCAGTACTTC. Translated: CSVELDRAYEQYF.

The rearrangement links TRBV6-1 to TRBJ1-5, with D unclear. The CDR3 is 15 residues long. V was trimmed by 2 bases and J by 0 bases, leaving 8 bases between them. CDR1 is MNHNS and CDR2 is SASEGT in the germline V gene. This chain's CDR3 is CASSETQLSNQPQHF. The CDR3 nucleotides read TGTGCCAGCAGTGAAACACAGCTTAGCAATCAGCCCCAGCATTTT.

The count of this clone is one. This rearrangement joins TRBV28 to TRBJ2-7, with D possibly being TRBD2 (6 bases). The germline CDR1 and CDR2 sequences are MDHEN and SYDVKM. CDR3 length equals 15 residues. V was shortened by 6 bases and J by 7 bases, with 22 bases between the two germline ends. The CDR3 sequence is CASSVPRTFAGEQYF. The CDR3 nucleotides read TGTGCCAGCAGCGTCCCCCGGACGTTTGCGGGGGAGCAGTACTTC.

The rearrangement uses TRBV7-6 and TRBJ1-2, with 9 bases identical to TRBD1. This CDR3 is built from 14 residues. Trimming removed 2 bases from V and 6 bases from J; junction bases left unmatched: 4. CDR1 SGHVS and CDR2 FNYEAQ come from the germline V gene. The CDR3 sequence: CASSLTGTGNGYTF. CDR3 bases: TGTGCCAGCAGCTTAACCGGGACAGGGAATGGCTACACCTTC.

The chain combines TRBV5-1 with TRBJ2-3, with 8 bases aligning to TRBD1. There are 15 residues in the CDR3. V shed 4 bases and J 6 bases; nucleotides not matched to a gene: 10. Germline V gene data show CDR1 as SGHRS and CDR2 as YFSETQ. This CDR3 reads CASSVQGGGSDTQYF. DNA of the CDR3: TGCGCCAGCAGCGTACAGGGGGGTGGGTCGGATACGCAGTATTTT.

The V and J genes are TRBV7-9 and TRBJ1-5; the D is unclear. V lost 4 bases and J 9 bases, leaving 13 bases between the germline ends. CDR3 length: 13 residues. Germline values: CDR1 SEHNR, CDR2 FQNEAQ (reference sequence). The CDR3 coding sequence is TGTGCCAGCAGCTCTTTTAATGAGGGGCCCCAGCATTTT. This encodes CASSSFNEGPQHF.

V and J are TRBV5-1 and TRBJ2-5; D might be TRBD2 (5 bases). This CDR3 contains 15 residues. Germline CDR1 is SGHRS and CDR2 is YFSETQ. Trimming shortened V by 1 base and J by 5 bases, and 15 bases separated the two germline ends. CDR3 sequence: CASSLPDAGGETQYF. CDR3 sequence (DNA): TGCGCCAGCAGCTTGCCTGATGCGGGTGGGGAGACCCAGTACTTC.

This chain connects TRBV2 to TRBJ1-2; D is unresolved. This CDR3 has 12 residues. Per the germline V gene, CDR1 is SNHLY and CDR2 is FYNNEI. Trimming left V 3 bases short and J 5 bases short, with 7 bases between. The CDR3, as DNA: TGTGCCAGCAGTGACCGACGGTATGGCTACACCTTC. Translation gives CASSDRRYGYTF. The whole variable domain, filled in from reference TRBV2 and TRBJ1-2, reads EPEVTQTPSHQVTQMGQEVILRCVPISNHLYFYWYRQILGQKVEFLVSFYNNEISEKSEIFDDQFSVERPDGSNFTLKIRSTKLEDSAMYFCASSDRRYGYTFGSGTRLTVV.

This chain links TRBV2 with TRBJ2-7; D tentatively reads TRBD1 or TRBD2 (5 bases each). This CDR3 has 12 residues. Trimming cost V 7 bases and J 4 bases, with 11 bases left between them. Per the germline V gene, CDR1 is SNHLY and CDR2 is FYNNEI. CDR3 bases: TGTGCCAGCAAGCAGGGCGGGTACGAGCAGTACTTC. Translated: CASKQGGYEQYF. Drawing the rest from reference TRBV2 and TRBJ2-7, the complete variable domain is EPEVTQTPSHQVTQMGQEVILRCVPISNHLYFYWYRQILGQKVEFLVSFYNNEISEKSEIFDDQFSVERPDGSNFTLKIRSTKLEDSAMYFCASKQGGYEQYFGPGTRLTVT.

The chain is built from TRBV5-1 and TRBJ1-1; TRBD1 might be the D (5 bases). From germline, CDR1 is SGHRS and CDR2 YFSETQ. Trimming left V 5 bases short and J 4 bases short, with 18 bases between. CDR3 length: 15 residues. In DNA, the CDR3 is TGCGCCAGCAGATCAATCGGTCTCCAGGGCACTGAAGCTTTCTTT. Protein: CASRSIGLQGTEAFF.

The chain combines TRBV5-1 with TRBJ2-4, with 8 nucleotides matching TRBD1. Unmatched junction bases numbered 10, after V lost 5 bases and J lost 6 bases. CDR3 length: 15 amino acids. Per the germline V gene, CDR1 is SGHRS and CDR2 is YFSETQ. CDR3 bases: TGCGCCAGCAGGCCTCAGGGGGCAGGGGGAAACATTCAGTACTTC. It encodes CASRPQGAGGNIQYF.

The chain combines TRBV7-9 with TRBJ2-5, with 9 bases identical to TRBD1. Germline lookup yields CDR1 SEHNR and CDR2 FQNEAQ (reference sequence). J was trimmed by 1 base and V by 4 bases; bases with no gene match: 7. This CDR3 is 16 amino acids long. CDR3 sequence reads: CASSYRTGALQETQYF. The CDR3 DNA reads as TGTGCCAGCAGCTACCGGACAGGGGCTCTCCAAGAGACCCAGTACTTC.

The DNA of the CDR3 is TGCGCCAGCAGCGCCGCCCCGGGCGGTGAAAAACTGTTTTTT. It encodes CASSAAPGGEKLFF. This rearrangement joins TRBV4-1 to TRBJ1-4, with unresolved D. The CDR3 contains 14 residues. Germline loops: CDR1 MGHRA, CDR2 YSYEKL. V lost 5 bases and J 7 bases, leaving 14 bases between the germline ends.

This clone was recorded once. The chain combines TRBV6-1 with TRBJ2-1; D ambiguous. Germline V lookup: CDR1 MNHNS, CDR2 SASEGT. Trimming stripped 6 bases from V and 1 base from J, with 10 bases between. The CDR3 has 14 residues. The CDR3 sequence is CASREQSSYNEQFF. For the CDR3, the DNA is TGTGCCAGCAGGGAGCAGTCTTCCTACAATGAGCAGTTCTTC.

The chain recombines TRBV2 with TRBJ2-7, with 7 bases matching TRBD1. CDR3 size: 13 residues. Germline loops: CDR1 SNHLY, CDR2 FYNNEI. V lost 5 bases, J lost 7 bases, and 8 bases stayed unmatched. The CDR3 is CASSQDRAGEQYF. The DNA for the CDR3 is TGTGCCAGCAGTCAAGACAGGGCGGGTGAGCAGTACTTC.

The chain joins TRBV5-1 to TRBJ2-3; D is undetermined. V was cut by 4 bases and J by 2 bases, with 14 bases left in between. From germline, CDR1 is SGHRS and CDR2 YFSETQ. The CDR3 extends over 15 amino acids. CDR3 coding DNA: TGCGCCAGCAGCCCCATCCCCCTTTACACAGATACGCAGTATTTT. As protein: CASSPIPLYTDTQYF.

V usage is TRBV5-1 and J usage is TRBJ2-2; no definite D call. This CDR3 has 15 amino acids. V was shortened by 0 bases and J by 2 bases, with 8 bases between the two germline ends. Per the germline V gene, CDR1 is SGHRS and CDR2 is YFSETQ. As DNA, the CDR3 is TGCGCCAGCAGCTTGGCAACAGCAAACACCGGGGAGCTGTTTTTT. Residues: CASSLATANTGELFF.

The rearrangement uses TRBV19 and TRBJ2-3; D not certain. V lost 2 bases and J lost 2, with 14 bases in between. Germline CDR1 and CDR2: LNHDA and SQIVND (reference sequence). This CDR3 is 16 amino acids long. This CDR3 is CASSIRLGKSTDTQYF. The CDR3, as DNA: TGTGCCAGTAGTATACGTCTGGGAAAGTCCACAGATACGCAGTATTTT. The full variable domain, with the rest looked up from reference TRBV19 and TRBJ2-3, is DGGITQSPKYLFRKEGQNVTLSCEQNLNHDAMYWYRQDPGQGLRLIYYSQIVNDFQKGDIAEGYSVSREKKESFPLTVTSAQKNPTAFYLCASSIRLGKSTDTQYFGPGTRLTVL.

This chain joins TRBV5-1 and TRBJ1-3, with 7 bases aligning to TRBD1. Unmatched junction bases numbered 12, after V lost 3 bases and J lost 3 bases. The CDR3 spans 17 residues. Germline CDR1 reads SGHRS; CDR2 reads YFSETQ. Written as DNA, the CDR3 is TGCGCCAGCAGCTCGCAGGGGATGACAGGGTTTGGAAACACCATATATTTT. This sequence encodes CASSSQGMTGFGNTIYF.

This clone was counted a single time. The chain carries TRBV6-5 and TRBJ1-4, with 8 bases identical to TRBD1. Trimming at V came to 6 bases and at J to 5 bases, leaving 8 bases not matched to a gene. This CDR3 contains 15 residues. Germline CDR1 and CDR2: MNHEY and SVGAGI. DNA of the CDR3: TGTGCCAGCAGAGCCGACAGGGGTAACAATGAAAAACTGTTTTTT. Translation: CASRADRGNNEKLFF.

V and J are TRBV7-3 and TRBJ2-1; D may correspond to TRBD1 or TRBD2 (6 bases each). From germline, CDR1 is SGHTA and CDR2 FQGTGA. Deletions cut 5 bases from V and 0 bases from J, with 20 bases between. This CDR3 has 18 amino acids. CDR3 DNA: TGTGCCAGCAGCATACGCGGGACACCCATACGCTCCTACAATGAGCAGTTCTTC. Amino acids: CASSIRGTPIRSYNEQFF. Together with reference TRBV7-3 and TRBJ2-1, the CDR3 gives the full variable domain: GAGVSQTPSNKVTEKGKYVELRCDPISGHTALYWYRQSLGQGPEFLIYFQGTGAADDSGLPNDRFFAVRPEGSVSTLKIQRTERGDSAVYLCASSIRGTPIRSYNEQFFGPGTRLTVL.

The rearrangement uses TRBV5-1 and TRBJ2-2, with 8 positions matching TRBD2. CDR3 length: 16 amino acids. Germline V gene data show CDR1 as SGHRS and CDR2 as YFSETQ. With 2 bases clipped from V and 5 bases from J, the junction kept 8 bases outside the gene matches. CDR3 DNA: TGCGCCAGCAGCTTAGTCTCGCGGGGGGTAACCGGGGAGCTGTTTTTT. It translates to CASSLVSRGVTGELFF.

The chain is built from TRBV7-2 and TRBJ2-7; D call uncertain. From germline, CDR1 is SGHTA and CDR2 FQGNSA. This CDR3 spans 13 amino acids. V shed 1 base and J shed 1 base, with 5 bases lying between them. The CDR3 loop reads CASSLVSSYEQYF. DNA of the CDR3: TGTGCCAGCAGCTTAGTTTCGTCCTACGAGCAGTACTTC.